This T cell receptor beta chain was observed in a study of blood T cell repertoires in COVID-19. Whole-study context: Donors in the United States, Italy and Spain gave samples during acute or convalescent COVID-19.

The assay was immunoSEQ multiplex PCR, and TCRdb's table has in-frame clones only and misses some. The sample carries 250,000 to 400,000 clones, more than 90% recorded once. The CDR3 totals 14 residues. Germline V CDR1 and CDR2: SGHRS, YFSETQ. After removal of 4 bases from V and 1 base from J, the junction contained 5 bases not matched to a gene. Symptom resolution, clearance, or two negative PCRs marked donors in Cohort 3 as recovered. The sequencing sample was made of PBMCs or T cells enriched from blood (not recorded which). The V gene is TRBV5-1, the J gene TRBJ2-7; 7 bases align to TRBD1. This TCR was sampled from a man aged 55-75 years who had recovered from COVID-19. The CDR3 loop is CASSPYRGSYEQYF. CDR3 coding DNA: TGCGCCAGCAGCCCCTACAGGGGTTCCTACGAGCAGTACTTC.